This TCR beta chain was found in a study of cytomegalovirus exposure and HLA in healthy donors. Study-level background: Later analysis reported that the approximately 120 validation repertoires shared the platform of the 650 to 700 first-cohort repertoires. Findings and caveats of the study: A few chains tied to CMV proved CMV antigen-specific in vitro.

Points on this clone: Its antigen is unidentified.

The validation cohort, a group of more than 95 subjects, included the donors and was separate from the roughly 700-subject first cohort. Germline V gives CDR1 SNHLY, CDR2 FYNNEI. V was clipped by 4 bases and J by 7 bases, with 8 bases between them. The CDR3 is 12 residues long. Sequenced by immunoSEQ multiplex PCR; TCRdb stores in-frame clones only, minus some. The table includes some 150,000 clones, 85% to 90% detected once. Sample: PBMCs. The receptor comes from a young woman in good health and CMV-seropositive. The chain combines TRBV2 with TRBJ1-3, with D possibly being TRBD1 (5 bases). CDR3 loop: CASSVGGNTIYF. The DNA of the CDR3 is TGTGCCAGCAGTGTGGGGGGGAACACCATATATTTT. The full variable domain, its missing parts supplied by reference TRBV2 and TRBJ1-3, is EPEVTQTPSHQVTQMGQEVILRCVPISNHLYFYWYRQILGQKVEFLVSFYNNEISEKSEIFDDQFSVERPDGSNFTLKIRSTKLEDSAMYFCASSVGGNTIYFGEGSWLTVV.